This entry concerns a single TCR beta chain. Its antigen remains unknown. Assay used: immunoSEQ multiplex PCR; TCRdb lists only in-frame clones, some missing. This sample has roughly 120,000 clones, with 88% found just once. The sample belongs to a study of T cell responses to AZD1222 COVID-19 vaccine. Study-level findings and limits: Only 5 or 6 people who got AZD1222 tested seropositive at baseline. Clonal diversity was possibly underestimated; the donors were predominantly white British and more often female. Repertoires were collected only later (after the peak T cell response had occurred).

The CDR3 covers 13 residues. Trimming stripped 7 bases from V and 11 bases from J, with 17 bases between. In germline, CDR1 is SNHLY, CDR2 FYNNEI. The chain is built from TRBV2 and TRBJ1-4; D ambiguous. Material: peripheral blood, obtained on day 0 of AZD1222 vaccination. The receptor's source is an adult in good health. As DNA, the CDR3 is TGTGCCAGCACTTCCGGGGTGGGAGGGAAACTGTTTTTT. Translation: CASTSGVGGKLFF.